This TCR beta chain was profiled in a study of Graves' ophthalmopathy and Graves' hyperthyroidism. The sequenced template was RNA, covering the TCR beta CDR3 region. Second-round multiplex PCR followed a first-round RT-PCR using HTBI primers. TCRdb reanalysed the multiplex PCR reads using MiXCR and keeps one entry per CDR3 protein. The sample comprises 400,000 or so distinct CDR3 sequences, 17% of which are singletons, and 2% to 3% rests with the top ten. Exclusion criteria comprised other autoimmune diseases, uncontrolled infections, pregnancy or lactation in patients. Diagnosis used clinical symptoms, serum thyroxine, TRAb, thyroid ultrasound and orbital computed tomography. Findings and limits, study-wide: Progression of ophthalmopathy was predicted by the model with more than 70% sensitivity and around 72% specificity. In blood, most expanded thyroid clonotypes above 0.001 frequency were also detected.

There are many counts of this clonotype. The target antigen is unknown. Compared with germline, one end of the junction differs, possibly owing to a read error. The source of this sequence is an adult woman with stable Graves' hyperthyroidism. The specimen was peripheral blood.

The CDR3 loop reads CSTRGGQTSSPLHF. The CDR3 DNA reads TGCAGTACTAGAGGGGGGCAGACTTCTTCACCCCTCCACTTT. This chain connects TRBV20-1 to TRBJ1-6, with D possibly being TRBD1 (6 bases). This CDR3 has 14 amino acids. CDR1 and CDR2 (germline): DFQATT, SNEGSKA (reference sequence).